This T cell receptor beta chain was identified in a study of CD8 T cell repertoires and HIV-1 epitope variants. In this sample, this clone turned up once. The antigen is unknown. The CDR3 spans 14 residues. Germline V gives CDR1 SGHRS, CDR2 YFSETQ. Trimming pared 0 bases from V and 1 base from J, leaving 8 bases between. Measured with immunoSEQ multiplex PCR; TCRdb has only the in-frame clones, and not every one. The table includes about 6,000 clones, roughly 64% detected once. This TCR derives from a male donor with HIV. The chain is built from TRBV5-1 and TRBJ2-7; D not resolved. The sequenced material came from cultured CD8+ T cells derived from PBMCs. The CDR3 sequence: CASSLVGLSYEQYF. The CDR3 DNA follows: TGCGCCAGCAGCTTGGTTGGTCTGTCCTACGAGCAGTACTTC.